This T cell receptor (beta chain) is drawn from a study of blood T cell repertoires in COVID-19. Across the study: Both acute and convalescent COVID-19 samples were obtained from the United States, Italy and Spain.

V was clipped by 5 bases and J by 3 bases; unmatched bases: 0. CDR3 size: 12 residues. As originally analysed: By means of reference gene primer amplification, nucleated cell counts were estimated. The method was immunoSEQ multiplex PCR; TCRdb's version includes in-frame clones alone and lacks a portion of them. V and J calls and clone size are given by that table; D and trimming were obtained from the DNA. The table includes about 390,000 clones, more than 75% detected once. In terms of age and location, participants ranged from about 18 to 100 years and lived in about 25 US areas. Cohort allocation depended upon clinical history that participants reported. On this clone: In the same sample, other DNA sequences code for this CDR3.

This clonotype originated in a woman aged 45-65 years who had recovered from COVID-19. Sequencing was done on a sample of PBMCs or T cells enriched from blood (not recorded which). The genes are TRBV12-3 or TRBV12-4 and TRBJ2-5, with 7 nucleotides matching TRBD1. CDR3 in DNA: TGTGCCAGCAGTACAGGGGAAGAGACCCAGTACTTC. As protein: CASSTGEETQYF.